Sequencing of this T cell receptor beta chain was carried out in a study of T cells in Graves' hyperthyroidism and ophthalmopathy. This clonotype was seen only a few times. The ends lost 4 bases at V and 5 bases at J; junction bases unmatched: 4. Per the germline V gene, CDR1 is SGHVS and CDR2 is FQNEAQ. The CDR3 covers 13 residues. TCR beta CDR3 regions were amplified from RNA transcripts. A set of HTBI primers served as the primers for a first-round RT-PCR of the TCR CDR3. TCRdb itself ran the multiplex PCR reads through MiXCR, one entry per CDR3 protein. Of 690,000 or so distinct CDR3 sequences in the sample, roughly a sixth were seen once. The patients, who ranged from 18 to 65 in age, presented with newly diagnosed hyperthyroidism lasting under 2 months. More than 9.5 ml fresh peripheral blood yielded the PBMCs.

This chain connects TRBV7-8 to TRBJ1-2; 7 nucleotides line up with TRBD1. This receptor was obtained from a woman between 50 and 59 years old with Graves' hyperthyroidism that later progressed to Graves' ophthalmopathy. Sequencing used blood. CDR3 sequence (DNA): TGTGCCAGCAGCTCCGGGACAGAATATGGCTACACCTTC. Amino acids: CASSSGTEYGYTF.